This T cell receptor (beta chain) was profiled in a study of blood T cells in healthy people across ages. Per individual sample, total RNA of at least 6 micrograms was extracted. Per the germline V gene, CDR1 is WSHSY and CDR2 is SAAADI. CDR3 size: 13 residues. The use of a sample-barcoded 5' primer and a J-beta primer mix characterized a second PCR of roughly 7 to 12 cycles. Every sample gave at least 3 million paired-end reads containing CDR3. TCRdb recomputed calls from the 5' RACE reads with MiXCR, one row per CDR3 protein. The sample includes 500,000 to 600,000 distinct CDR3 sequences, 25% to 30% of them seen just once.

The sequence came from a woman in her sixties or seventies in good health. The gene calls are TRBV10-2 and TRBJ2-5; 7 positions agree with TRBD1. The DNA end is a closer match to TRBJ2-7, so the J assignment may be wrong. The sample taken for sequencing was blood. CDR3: CASMRGQRGEQYF. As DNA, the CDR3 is TGCGCCAGCATGAGGGGACAGCGCGGCGAGCAGTACTTC.